Sequencing of this T cell receptor beta chain was carried out in a study of T cells in Graves' hyperthyroidism and ophthalmopathy. This clonotype has a count of ten or more. This CDR3 has 13 amino acids. The V gene lost 0 bases and the J gene lost 8 bases, with 8 bases spanning the gap. CDR1 is KGHSH and CDR2 is LQKENI in the germline V gene. Amplification of TCR beta CDR3 regions used RNA as the template. TCR CDR3 underwent first-round RT-PCR with the HTBI primer set. From the multiplex PCR reads, TCRdb called clonotypes with MiXCR, one entry per CDR3 protein. The sample lists about 360,000 distinct CDR3 sequences, over 10% occurring once. For Graves' hyperthyroidism to be stable, ophthalmopathy could not progress within 18 months.

The chain links TRBV18 to TRBJ2-1, with D unresolved. Sample: blood. The receptor was derived from a woman aged 18-35 years with Graves' hyperthyroidism. The CDR3 loop reads CASSPPSIDEQFF. For the CDR3, the DNA is TGTGCCAGCTCACCACCGAGTATCGATGAGCAGTTCTTC.